A selection of T cell receptor beta chains follows, all from one sample in a study of CD8+CD57+ T cells in acquired aplastic anemia. From the reads, TCRdb called clonotypes with MiXCR, one entry per CDR3 protein. Here the sample spans about 58,000 distinct CDR3 sequences, around 57% being singletons. The sequenced sample was sorted CD4+, CD8+, or CD8+CD57+ T cells (not recorded which) from PBMCs. Source of these receptors: a human donor with aplastic anemia. The CDR3 runs from the conserved cysteine through the conserved F or W. Each record gives: CDR3 DNA, CDR3 protein, clone size, D gene, J gene, V gene. The D gene is left open where the match is weak. Where a row states a size, it is once, few, many or the class of an expanded clone; other rows omit it.

CDR3nt: TGTGCCATCAGTGTGGGCAGCGACAATTCACCCCTCCACTTT
CDR3aa: CAISVGSDNSPLHF
abundance: -
d_gene: -
j_gene: TRBJ1-6
v_gene: TRBV10-3

CDR3nt: TGCAGTGCCGGCAGGGGAACTGGGTTTAATGAAGCTTTCTTT
CDR3aa: CSAGRGTGFNEAFF
abundance: -
d_gene: -
j_gene: TRBJ1-1
v_gene: TRBV20-1

CDR3nt: TGTGCCAGCAGCCAAGAAAACAGCTACGAGCAGTACTTC
CDR3aa: CASSQENSYEQYF
abundance: -
d_gene: -
j_gene: TRBJ2-7
v_gene: TRBV4-1

CDR3nt: TGTGCCAGCAGCTTAGCCGTCAACTACGAGCAGTACTTC
CDR3aa: CASSLAVNYEQYF
abundance: -
d_gene: -
j_gene: TRBJ2-7
v_gene: TRBV7-2

CDR3nt: TGTGCCATCAAAGACAGGGTAGTGAACACTGAAGCTTTCTTT
CDR3aa: CAIKDRVVNTEAFF
abundance: -
d_gene: TRBD1
j_gene: TRBJ1-1
v_gene: TRBV10-3

CDR3nt: TGTGCCAGCAGCCCAACCCCGGGAGGGGCCTCTGGAGGCTACACCTTC
CDR3aa: CASSPTPGGASGGYTF
abundance: many
d_gene: -
j_gene: TRBJ1-2
v_gene: TRBV7-9

CDR3nt: TGCGCCAGCAGCCCGCCGGGACAACTGGGCCTCGAGCAGTACTTC
CDR3aa: CASSPPGQLGLEQYF
abundance: -
d_gene: -
j_gene: TRBJ2-7
v_gene: TRBV5-1

CDR3nt: TGTGCCAGCAGCCCCCGGGAGTTGGGGGGCACAGATACGCAGTATTTT
CDR3aa: CASSPRELGGTDTQYF
abundance: many
d_gene: -
j_gene: TRBJ2-3
v_gene: TRBV7-2

CDR3nt: TGCGCCAGCAGCTCAAGGGACTACGAGCAGTACTTC
CDR3aa: CASSSRDYEQYF
abundance: -
d_gene: -
j_gene: TRBJ2-7
v_gene: TRBV5-1

CDR3nt: TGTGCCAGCAGTTCCGGTTATACGCAGTATTTT
CDR3aa: CASSSGYTQYF
abundance: -
d_gene: -
j_gene: TRBJ2-3
v_gene: TRBV2

CDR3nt: TGTGCCAGCAGCTTAGTGTTGTCGGGATCCGGGGGGGGCTACACCTTC
CDR3aa: CASSLVLSGSGGGYTF
abundance: -
d_gene: -
j_gene: TRBJ1-2
v_gene: TRBV11-2

CDR3nt: TGTGCCAGCAGCCAAGGGGACACTGAAGCTTTCTTT
CDR3aa: CASSQGDTEAFF
abundance: many
d_gene: -
j_gene: TRBJ1-1
v_gene: TRBV3-1

CDR3nt: TGTGCCACCAGCAGAAAGACAGGGGTGGGCACTGAAGCTTTCTTT
CDR3aa: CATSRKTGVGTEAFF
abundance: medium-sized
d_gene: TRBD1
j_gene: TRBJ1-1
v_gene: TRBV15

CDR3nt: TGTGCCAGCAGCTTAGACTCGAGTCAGCCCCAGCATTTT
CDR3aa: CASSLDSSQPQHF
abundance: -
d_gene: -
j_gene: TRBJ1-5
v_gene: TRBV7-6

CDR3nt: TGTGCCAGCAGTCCGGGACAGGACGAGCAGTACTTC
CDR3aa: CASSPGQDEQYF
abundance: -
d_gene: TRBD1
j_gene: TRBJ2-7
v_gene: TRBV5-6

CDR3nt: TGTGCCGCGGCGAGCGGGGGGCCACCCCTCCACTTT
CDR3aa: CAAASGGPPLHF
abundance: many
d_gene: -
j_gene: TRBJ1-6
v_gene: TRBV6-1

CDR3nt: TGCAGCGTTGATTACGGGGGCTATGGCTACACCTTC
CDR3aa: CSVDYGGYGYTF
abundance: once
d_gene: -
j_gene: TRBJ1-2
v_gene: TRBV29-1

CDR3nt: TGTGCCAGCTCACCCCAACCTTCACCGAACACTGAAGCTTTCTTT
CDR3aa: CASSPQPSPNTEAFF
abundance: many
d_gene: -
j_gene: TRBJ1-1
v_gene: TRBV18

CDR3nt: TGTGCCATCAACACAGGGGACACTGAAGCTTTCTTT
CDR3aa: CAINTGDTEAFF
abundance: few
d_gene: TRBD1
j_gene: TRBJ1-1
v_gene: TRBV10-3

CDR3nt: TGTGCCAGCAGCTGGCCGAACACTGAAGCTTTCTTT
CDR3aa: CASSWPNTEAFF
abundance: few
d_gene: -
j_gene: TRBJ1-1
v_gene: TRBV7-9

CDR3nt: TGTGCCAGCAGCTTAGTAACGGGGGGGGACACAGATACGCAGTATTTT
CDR3aa: CASSLVTGGDTDTQYF
abundance: -
d_gene: TRBD2
j_gene: TRBJ2-3
v_gene: TRBV11-2

CDR3nt: TGTGCCAGCAGTGTTTCAGGGTACGGTCAGCCCCAGCATTTT
CDR3aa: CASSVSGYGQPQHF
abundance: -
d_gene: -
j_gene: TRBJ1-5
v_gene: TRBV2

CDR3nt: TGTGCCATCAGTGCTCAGGGGGTAAACGGGGAGCTGTTTTTT
CDR3aa: CAISAQGVNGELFF
abundance: -
d_gene: TRBD1
j_gene: TRBJ2-2
v_gene: TRBV10-3

CDR3nt: TGTGCCAGCAGCACCGGTGAAAAACTGTTTTTT
CDR3aa: CASSTGEKLFF
abundance: -
d_gene: -
j_gene: TRBJ1-4
v_gene: TRBV9

CDR3nt: TGTGCCAGCAGCCTGAACCCGGGCCCCCCGGTGGAGACCCAGTACTTC
CDR3aa: CASSLNPGPPVETQYF
abundance: once
d_gene: -
j_gene: TRBJ2-5
v_gene: TRBV7-8

CDR3nt: TGCGCCAGCCACCTCAATGGGCCGGGATATCAGCCCCAGCATTTT
CDR3aa: CASHLNGPGYQPQHF
abundance: once
d_gene: -
j_gene: TRBJ1-5
v_gene: TRBV10-1

CDR3nt: TGTGCCAGCAGCGTTAGATCACACCGGGACCGGAATGAAAAACTGTTTTTT
CDR3aa: CASSVRSHRDRNEKLFF
abundance: many
d_gene: -
j_gene: TRBJ1-4
v_gene: TRBV7-4

CDR3nt: TGCAGTGCTAGAGATGTCAGAGGATCACCCCTCCACTTT
CDR3aa: CSARDVRGSPLHF
abundance: -
d_gene: -
j_gene: TRBJ1-6
v_gene: TRBV20-1

CDR3nt: TGTGCCACCAGCAGAACCTCGTCTGTAGGGCTGAACTATGGCTACACCTTC
CDR3aa: CATSRTSSVGLNYGYTF
abundance: -
d_gene: -
j_gene: TRBJ1-2
v_gene: TRBV15

CDR3nt: TGTGCCAGCAGCGATACAGGGGGTGAGACCCAGTACTTC
CDR3aa: CASSDTGGETQYF
abundance: -
d_gene: TRBD1
j_gene: TRBJ2-5
v_gene: TRBV12-3/TRBV12-4

CDR3nt: TGTGCCATCAGTGATCAGATTGGGACAGGGAGGTATGGCTACACCTTC
CDR3aa: CAISDQIGTGRYGYTF
abundance: -
d_gene: TRBD1
j_gene: TRBJ1-2
v_gene: TRBV10-3

CDR3nt: TGTGCCAGCAGCTCGGACGGGGAGACCCAGTACTTC
CDR3aa: CASSSDGETQYF
abundance: -
d_gene: -
j_gene: TRBJ2-5
v_gene: TRBV2

CDR3nt: TGTGCCAGCAGCGCCCGGACGGCTGACAACGAGCAGAACTTC
CDR3aa: CASSARTADNEQNF
abundance: -
d_gene: -
j_gene: TRBJ2-7
v_gene: TRBV2

CDR3nt: TGTGCCAGCAGTGCCGGGGGCAATATGCCCCAGCATTTT
CDR3aa: CASSAGGNMPQHF
abundance: -
d_gene: -
j_gene: TRBJ1-5
v_gene: TRBV10-3

CDR3nt: TGTGCCAGTAGTAGACAGGGGCCCACTGAAGCTTTCTTT
CDR3aa: CASSRQGPTEAFF
abundance: few
d_gene: TRBD1
j_gene: TRBJ1-1
v_gene: TRBV19

CDR3nt: TGCGCCAGCTGGGGTTCGGGCGATGAGCAGTTCTTC
CDR3aa: CASWGSGDEQFF
abundance: many
d_gene: -
j_gene: TRBJ2-1
v_gene: TRBV4-1

CDR3nt: TGCGCCAGCAGCCCCCGGTGGGGGGGTGGCAATGAGCAGTTCTTC
CDR3aa: CASSPRWGGGNEQFF
abundance: many
d_gene: TRBD2
j_gene: TRBJ2-1
v_gene: TRBV4-3

CDR3nt: TGTGCCAGCAGTTACAGGGTAACCGGGGAGCTGTTTTTT
CDR3aa: CASSYRVTGELFF
abundance: -
d_gene: -
j_gene: TRBJ2-2
v_gene: TRBV2

CDR3nt: TGTGCCACCAGTGATTTGGACATCAGCGAGCCCCAGCATTTT
CDR3aa: CATSDLDISEPQHF
abundance: medium-sized
d_gene: -
j_gene: TRBJ1-5
v_gene: TRBV24-1

CDR3nt: TGCAGCGTTGAAGAGCGATCAAGCTCCTACAATGAGCAGTTCTTC
CDR3aa: CSVEERSSSYNEQFF
abundance: once
d_gene: -
j_gene: TRBJ2-1
v_gene: TRBV29-1

CDR3nt: TGTGCCACCAGTGGTTTTGACAGCCGAGGGGAGACCCAGTACTTC
CDR3aa: CATSGFDSRGETQYF
abundance: once
d_gene: -
j_gene: TRBJ2-5
v_gene: TRBV24-1

CDR3nt: TGTGCCAGCCAAGCAAGAGAACGGGACGAGCAGTACTTC
CDR3aa: CASQARERDEQYF
abundance: -
d_gene: -
j_gene: TRBJ2-7
v_gene: TRBV2

CDR3nt: TGCAGTGCTAGAGTTGGGACAGGGCACACTGAAGCTTTCTTT
CDR3aa: CSARVGTGHTEAFF
abundance: -
d_gene: TRBD1
j_gene: TRBJ1-1
v_gene: TRBV20-1

CDR3nt: TGTGCCAGCAGTCCTCGGACAGGGGGGAGGACAGATACGCAGTATTTT
CDR3aa: CASSPRTGGRTDTQYF
abundance: few
d_gene: TRBD1
j_gene: TRBJ2-3
v_gene: TRBV6-1

CDR3nt: TGCGCCACCGGGCAGGGGGGGTTTGATGGCTACACCTTC
CDR3aa: CATGQGGFDGYTF
abundance: -
d_gene: TRBD1
j_gene: TRBJ1-2
v_gene: TRBV10-2

CDR3nt: TGTGCCACCAGTGGTCTGACGAGCGGGGGCAATGAGCAGTTCTTC
CDR3aa: CATSGLTSGGNEQFF
abundance: many
d_gene: TRBD2
j_gene: TRBJ2-1
v_gene: TRBV24-1